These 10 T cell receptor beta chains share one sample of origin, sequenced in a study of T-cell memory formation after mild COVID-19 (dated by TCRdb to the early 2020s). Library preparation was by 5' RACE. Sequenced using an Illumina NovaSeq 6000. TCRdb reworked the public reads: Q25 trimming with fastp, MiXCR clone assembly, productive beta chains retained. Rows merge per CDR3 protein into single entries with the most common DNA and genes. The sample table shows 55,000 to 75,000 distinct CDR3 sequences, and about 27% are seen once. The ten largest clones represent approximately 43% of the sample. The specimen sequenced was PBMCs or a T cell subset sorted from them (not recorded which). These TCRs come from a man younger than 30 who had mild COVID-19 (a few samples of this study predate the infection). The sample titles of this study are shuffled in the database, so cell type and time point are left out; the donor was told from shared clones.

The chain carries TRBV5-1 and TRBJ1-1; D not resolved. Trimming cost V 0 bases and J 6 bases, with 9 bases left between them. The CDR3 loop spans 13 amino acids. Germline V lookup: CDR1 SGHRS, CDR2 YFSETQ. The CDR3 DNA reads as TGCGCCAGCAGCTTGGCATGGGGTCCTGAAGCTTTCTTT. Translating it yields CASSLAWGPEAFF.

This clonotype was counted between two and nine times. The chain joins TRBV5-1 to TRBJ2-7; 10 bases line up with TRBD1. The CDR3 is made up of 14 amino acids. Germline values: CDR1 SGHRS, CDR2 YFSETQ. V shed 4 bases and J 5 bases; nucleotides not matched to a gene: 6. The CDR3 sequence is CASSPGTGDHEQYF. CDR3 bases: TGCGCCAGCAGCCCGGGGACAGGGGACCACGAGCAGTACTTC.

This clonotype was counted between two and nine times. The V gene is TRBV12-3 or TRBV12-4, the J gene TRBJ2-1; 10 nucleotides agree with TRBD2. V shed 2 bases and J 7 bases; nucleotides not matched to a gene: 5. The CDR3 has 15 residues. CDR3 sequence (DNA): TGTGCCAGCAGTTTAAGCACTAGCGGGGAGAATGAGCAGTTCTTC. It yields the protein CASSLSTSGENEQFF.

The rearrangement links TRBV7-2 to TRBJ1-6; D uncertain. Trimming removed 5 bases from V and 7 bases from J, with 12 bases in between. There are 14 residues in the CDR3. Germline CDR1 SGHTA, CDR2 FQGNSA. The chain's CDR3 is CASSPDLLNSPLHF. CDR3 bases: TGTGCCAGCAGCCCCGACTTACTCAATTCACCCCTCCACTTT.

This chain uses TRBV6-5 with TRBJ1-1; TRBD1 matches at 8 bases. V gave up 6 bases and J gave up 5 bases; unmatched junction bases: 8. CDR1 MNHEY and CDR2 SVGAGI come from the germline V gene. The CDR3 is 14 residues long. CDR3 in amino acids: CASRLGQEGTEAFF. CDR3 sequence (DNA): TGTGCCAGCAGGCTGGGACAGGAGGGGACTGAAGCTTTCTTT.

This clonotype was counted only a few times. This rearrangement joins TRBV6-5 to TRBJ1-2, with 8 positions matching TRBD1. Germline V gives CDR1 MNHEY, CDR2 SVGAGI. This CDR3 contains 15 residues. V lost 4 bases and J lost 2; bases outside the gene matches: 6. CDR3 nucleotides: TGTGCCAGCAGTTTTGCAGGGGGCGGAAACTATGGCTACACCTTC. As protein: CASSFAGGGNYGYTF.

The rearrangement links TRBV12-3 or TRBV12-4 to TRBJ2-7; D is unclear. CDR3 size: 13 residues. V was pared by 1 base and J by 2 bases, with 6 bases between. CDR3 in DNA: TGTGCCAGCAGTTTAGGACGGGCCTACGAGCAGTACGTC. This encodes CASSLGRAYEQYV.

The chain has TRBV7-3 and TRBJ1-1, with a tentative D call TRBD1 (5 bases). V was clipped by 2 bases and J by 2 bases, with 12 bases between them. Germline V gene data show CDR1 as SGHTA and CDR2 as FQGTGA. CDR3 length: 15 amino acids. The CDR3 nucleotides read TGTGCCAGCAGCTTATACGGACACTTAAACACTGAAGCTTTCTTT. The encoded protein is CASSLYGHLNTEAFF.

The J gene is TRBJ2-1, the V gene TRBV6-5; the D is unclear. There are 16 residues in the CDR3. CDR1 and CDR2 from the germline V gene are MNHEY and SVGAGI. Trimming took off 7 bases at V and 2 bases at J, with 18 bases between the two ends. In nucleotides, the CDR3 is TGTGCCAGCAACTCCGCGGTAGGCAGGCCCTACAATGAGCAGTTCTTC. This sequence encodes CASNSAVGRPYNEQFF.

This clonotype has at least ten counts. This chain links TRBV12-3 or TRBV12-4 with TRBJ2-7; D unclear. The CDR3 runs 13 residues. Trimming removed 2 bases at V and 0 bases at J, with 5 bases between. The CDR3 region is CASSLTPSYEQYV. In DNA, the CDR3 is TGTGCCAGCAGTTTAACACCCTCCTACGAGCAGTACGTC.